The next 32 T cell receptor beta chains were all read from a single sample in a study of cytomegalovirus exposure and HLA in healthy donors. The table came from immunoSEQ multiplex PCR; TCRdb's copy has only in-frame clones and leaves some out. The sample has approximately 140,000 clones, around 85% seen once. The sequenced material came from PBMCs. All receptors derive from a man younger than 30 in good health and CMV-seronegative.

J is TRBJ2-1 and V is TRBV27; D remains unclear. The CDR3 runs 15 residues. Trimming shortened V by 3 bases and J by 2 bases, and 11 bases separated the two germline ends. Germline lookup yields CDR1 MNHEY and CDR2 SMNVEV (reference sequence). DNA for the CDR3: TGTGCCAGCAGTTTGGCGGCCGAACCCTACAATGAGCAGTTCTTC. Translating gives CASSLAAEPYNEQFF.

This CDR3 reads CASKNPLQGAFF. In DNA, the CDR3 is TGTGCCAGCAAAAACCCACTCCAGGGAGCTTTCTTT. This chain links TRBV27 with TRBJ1-1, with TRBD1 as a possible D gene (5 bases). Germline V gene data show CDR1 as MNHEY and CDR2 as SMNVEV (reference sequence). The CDR3 length is 12 residues. The V gene lost 7 bases and the J gene lost 10 bases, with 16 bases spanning the gap.

The rearrangement links TRBV28 to TRBJ2-1; tentative D call: TRBD2 (5 bases). The germline V gene has CDR1 MDHEN and CDR2 SYDVKM. The CDR3 sequence is 16 residues long. Trimming left V 2 bases short and J 0 bases short, with 11 bases between. The CDR3 bases are TGTGCCAGCAGTTTACGGGCGGGTCCCTCCTACAATGAGCAGTTCTTC. It yields the protein CASSLRAGPSYNEQFF.

This chain connects TRBV5-6 to TRBJ2-7, with D maybe TRBD1 (6 bases). The germline V and J ends were trimmed by 6 bases and 3 bases, with 19 bases remaining between them. Germline CDR1 and CDR2: SGHDT and YYEEEE. This CDR3 is 15 amino acids long. The CDR3 is CASNLFIQGGYEQYF. For the CDR3, the DNA is TGTGCCAGCAACCTCTTTATACAGGGTGGCTACGAGCAGTACTTC.

This clone was picked up one time. The chain recombines TRBV28 with TRBJ1-1; D is perhaps TRBD1 (5 bases). CDR3 size: 13 residues. The V gene lost 1 base and the J gene lost 3 bases, with 6 bases spanning the gap. Germline loops: CDR1 MDHEN, CDR2 SYDVKM. The CDR3 reads CASSLSGDTEAFF. The CDR3 DNA reads as TGTGCCAGCAGTTTATCGGGGGACACTGAAGCTTTCTTT.

The chain couples TRBV9 to TRBJ1-1; 8 nucleotides align to TRBD1. Germline V gene lookup returns CDR1 SGDLS and CDR2 YYNGEE. The CDR3 is made up of 12 amino acids. Trimming removed 5 bases from V and 7 bases from J; junction bases left unmatched: 4. CDR3 in DNA: TGTGCCAGCAGTTCCGGACAGGGTGAAGCTTTCTTT. Its protein product is CASSSGQGEAFF.

In its sample, this clone was seen once. The chain couples TRBV5-5 to TRBJ2-5; D may be TRBD1 (5 bases). The CDR3 totals 12 residues. Germline CDR1 reads SGHKS; CDR2 reads YYEKEE (reference sequence). Trimming removed 1 base at V and 4 bases at J, with 5 bases between. CDR3 DNA sequence: TGTGCCAGCAGCTTGCAGGGAGAGACCCAGTACTTC. This translates into CASSLQGETQYF.

There are a few counts of this clone. The chain couples TRBV6-5 to TRBJ1-3; 8 nucleotides align to TRBD1. V lost 5 bases to trimming and J lost 3 bases; unmatched junction nucleotides: 6. The CDR3 has 15 residues. Germline assignment: CDR1 MNHEY and CDR2 SVGAGI. The CDR3 sequence: CASSRTGGRGNTIYF. CDR3 in DNA: TGTGCCAGCAGTCGTACAGGGGGTCGTGGAAACACCATATATTTT.

The chain carries TRBV7-2 and TRBJ2-6; D unresolved. Trimming took 2 bases from V and 9 from J, leaving 2 bases between them. CDR3 length: 11 amino acids. Germline-derived CDR1 and CDR2 are SGHTA and FQGNSA. The CDR3: CASSLHNVLTF. CDR3 in DNA: TGTGCCAGCAGCTTACACAACGTCCTGACTTTC.

The chain uses TRBV15 and TRBJ2-7; weak D call: TRBD1 (5 bases). Trimming took off 0 bases at V and 2 bases at J, with 14 bases between the two ends. The CDR3 length is 16 residues. Per germline, CDR1 LNHNV and CDR2 YYDKDF (reference sequence). The CDR3 region has the DNA TGTGCCACCAGCAGAGAAGGGGCCTTCGACACCTACGAGCAGTACTTC. It is translated as CATSREGAFDTYEQYF.

The J gene is TRBJ2-5, the V gene TRBV5-4; D is perhaps TRBD1 (6 bases). Germline CDR1 SGHNT, CDR2 YYREEE (reference sequence). V dropped 3 bases and J dropped 2 bases, with 14 bases sitting between them. CDR3 length: 15 amino acids. CDR3 nucleotide sequence: TGTGCCAGCAGCTACCGGGAAAGGGGGCAAGAGACCCAGTACTTC. It is translated as CASSYRERGQETQYF. Drawing the rest from reference TRBV5-4 and TRBJ2-5, the complete variable domain is ETGVTQSPTHLIKTRGQQVTLRCSSQSGHNTVSWYQQALGQGPQFIFQYYREEENGRGNFPPRFSGLQFPNYSSELNVNALELDDSALYLCASSYRERGQETQYFGPGTRLLVL.

The gene calls are TRBV4-3 and TRBJ1-1, with TRBD1 matching over 7 bases. After removal of 2 bases from V and 7 bases from J, the junction contained 7 bases not matched to a gene. Germline lookup yields CDR1 LGHNA and CDR2 YSLEER. This CDR3 is built from 14 residues. CDR3 sequence: CASSQRQGGFEAFF. In nucleotides, the CDR3 is TGCGCCAGCAGCCAAAGACAGGGCGGGTTTGAAGCTTTCTTT.

The CDR3 bases are TGTGCCAGCAGTCCACAGGGCAGCTCCTATAATTCACCCCTCCACTTT. Translation: CASSPQGSSYNSPLHF. The chain couples TRBV6-4 to TRBJ1-6; possibly TRBD1 for D (6 bases). The CDR3 extends over 16 amino acids. The germline V gene has CDR1 MRHNA and CDR2 SNTAGT. Trimming removed 5 bases at V and 0 bases at J, with 11 bases between.

This clone was seen once. The chain uses TRBV27 and TRBJ2-7, with D perhaps TRBD2 (6 bases). The CDR3 is 15 amino acids. In germline, CDR1 is MNHEY, CDR2 SMNVEV (reference sequence). Trimming cost V 2 bases and J 0 bases, with 11 bases left between them. The CDR3, as DNA: TGTGCCAGCAGTTTAACGGGGGATTACTCCTACGAGCAGTACTTC. Translating gives CASSLTGDYSYEQYF.

The chain recombines TRBV15 with TRBJ2-6; possibly TRBD1 for D (5 bases). The CDR3 totals 16 residues. V was cut by 1 base and J by 3 bases, with 10 bases left in between. CDR1 is LNHNV, CDR2 YYDKDF, per germline (reference sequence). CDR3 bases: TGTGCCACCAGCAGAGTTGAAGGGGTTGGGGCCAACGTCCTGACTTTC. It is translated as CATSRVEGVGANVLTF.

The CDR3 sequence is CASSSHGWTGPRTEAFF. The CDR3 bases are TGTGCCAGCTCATCCCATGGATGGACAGGGCCTCGAACTGAAGCTTTCTTT. J is TRBJ1-1 and V is TRBV27; 8 positions match TRBD1. Germline V gene data show CDR1 as MNHEY and CDR2 as SMNVEV (reference sequence). The CDR3 covers 17 residues. V lost 8 bases, J lost 5 bases, and 19 bases stayed unmatched.

The chain recombines TRBV5-6 with TRBJ2-5; D unclear. CDR3 size: 15 residues. Trimming pared 1 base from V and 1 base from J, leaving 11 bases between. Germline assignment: CDR1 SGHDT and CDR2 YYEEEE. CDR3 protein: CASSLIIGSQETQYF. The CDR3 DNA is TGTGCCAGCAGCTTGATTATCGGTAGCCAAGAGACCCAGTACTTC.

A few counts support this clone. J is TRBJ2-5 and V is TRBV5-1, with D possibly matching TRBD2 (5 bases). The V gene's germline CDR1 is SGHRS and CDR2 YFSETQ. CDR3 length: 14 amino acids. Trimming removed 4 bases from V and 2 bases from J, with 12 bases in between. The DNA for the CDR3 is TGCGCCAGCAGCGGAACCGGGATTCAAGAGACCCAGTACTTC. Encoded protein: CASSGTGIQETQYF.

This chain connects TRBV28 to TRBJ1-5; 8 bases are a match to TRBD1. Germline V CDR1 and CDR2: MDHEN, SYDVKM. This CDR3 spans 17 amino acids. V gave up 1 base and J gave up 5 bases; unmatched junction bases: 10. Written as DNA, the CDR3 is TGTGCCAGCAGTTTATTCTCAGGGGGCAGGGGTGATCAGCCCCAGCATTTT. Encoded protein: CASSLFSGGRGDQPQHF.

Here the CDR3 reads CASSFRPGAMNTEAFF. The CDR3 DNA follows: TGTGCCAGCAGCTTCCGTCCAGGGGCAATGAACACTGAAGCTTTCTTT. The V gene is TRBV7-2, the J gene TRBJ1-1, with D perhaps matching TRBD1 (6 bases). Germline lookup yields CDR1 SGHTA and CDR2 FQGNSA. The CDR3 loop spans 16 amino acids. Trimming pared 3 bases from V and 0 bases from J, leaving 14 bases between.

The chain has TRBV27 and TRBJ2-7; 8 bases line up with TRBD1. CDR1 is MNHEY and CDR2 is SMNVEV in the germline V gene (reference sequence). The CDR3 totals 16 residues. V lost 2 bases and J lost 5; bases outside the gene matches: 11. In nucleotides, the CDR3 is TGTGCCAGCAGTTTAGGACAGGGCCACCCCCTGGACGAGCAGTACTTC. Amino acid sequence: CASSLGQGHPLDEQYF.

The chain uses TRBV19 and TRBJ1-1, with D possibly TRBD1 on 6 matching bases. The CDR3 runs to 16 residues. V was clipped by 7 bases and J by 3 bases, with 21 bases between them. Germline-derived CDR1 and CDR2 are LNHDA and SQIVND (reference sequence). The CDR3 region is CASTRDARGWDTEAFF. In DNA, the CDR3 is TGTGCCAGTACAAGGGACGCAAGGGGGTGGGACACTGAAGCTTTCTTT.

The chain links TRBV2 to TRBJ2-3; D is ambiguous. Per the germline V gene, CDR1 is SNHLY and CDR2 is FYNNEI. The V gene lost 10 bases and the J gene lost 1 base, with 30 bases spanning the gap. The CDR3 has 19 amino acids. This chain's CDR3 is CATISGWHPTVGGTDTQYF. In nucleotides, the CDR3 is TGTGCCACCATCTCCGGCTGGCACCCAACGGTCGGAGGCACAGATACGCAGTATTTT.

The chain joins TRBV19 to TRBJ1-5; no definite D call. The CDR3 totals 14 residues. Germline V CDR1 and CDR2: LNHDA, SQIVND (reference sequence). V gave up 4 bases and J gave up 4 bases, with 11 bases separating them. The CDR3 sequence is CASSTHDTNQPQHF. The CDR3 region has the DNA TGTGCCAGTAGTACCCATGACACAAATCAGCCCCAGCATTTT.

The chain links TRBV30 to TRBJ1-5; D gene unclear. V dropped 0 bases and J dropped 4 bases, with 4 bases sitting between them. The CDR3 has 12 residues. Germline values: CDR1 GTSNPN, CDR2 SVGIG (reference sequence). The DNA of the CDR3 is TGTGCCTGGAGTGTCGGGAATCAGCCCCAGCATTTT. This translates into CAWSVGNQPQHF.

This sequence joins TRBV13 and TRBJ2-7; 8 bases agree with TRBD1. V dropped 2 bases and J dropped 2; count of bases not matched to a gene: 5. The CDR3 is 15 residues long. In germline, CDR1 is PRHDT, CDR2 FYEKMQ (reference sequence). CDR3 nucleotides: TGTGCCAGCAGCTTAACCGGACAGGGTCCCTACGAGCAGTACTTC. Translating it yields CASSLTGQGPYEQYF.

The genes are TRBV7-7 and TRBJ2-5; 7 nucleotides agree with TRBD1. The CDR3 is 12 amino acids. V lost 5 bases to trimming and J lost 5 bases; unmatched junction nucleotides: 2. CDR1 is SSHAT, CDR2 FNYEAQ, per germline (reference sequence). CDR3 amino acids: CASSPRGETQYF. The CDR3 nucleotides read TGTGCCAGCAGCCCCAGGGGGGAGACCCAGTACTTC.

J is TRBJ2-5 and V is TRBV5-1, with D tentatively TRBD1 (5 bases). This CDR3 is built from 12 residues. V lost 2 bases to trimming and J lost 7 bases, with 9 bases between them. The germline V gene has CDR1 SGHRS and CDR2 YFSETQ. As DNA, the CDR3 is TGCGCCAGCAGCTTATCCCAGGGGACCCAGTACTTC. It yields the protein CASSLSQGTQYF.

This clone came up once. The chain uses TRBV4-1 and TRBJ1-2, with a weak D call TRBD1 (6 bases). Germline lookup yields CDR1 MGHRA and CDR2 YSYEKL. This CDR3 is built from 17 residues. V lost 2 bases and J lost 0, with 16 bases in between. In DNA, the CDR3 is TGCGCCAGCAGCCAACCCGGTGGACAGAGTGCTAACTATGGCTACACCTTC. Amino acid sequence: CASSQPGGQSANYGYTF.

This clone came up once. V gene TRBV10-3 combines with J gene TRBJ1-1, with D maybe TRBD1 (5 bases). Trimming removed 2 bases from V and 2 bases from J, with 15 bases in between. Germline V gene data show CDR1 as ENHRY and CDR2 as SYGVKD. The CDR3 is 16 amino acids. The CDR3 nucleotides read TGTGCCATCAGTGAGATGTGGCAGGGAAGCAACACTGAAGCTTTCTTT. Translating gives CAISEMWQGSNTEAFF.

V usage is TRBV15 and J usage is TRBJ1-1, with TRBD1 as a possible D gene (5 bases). CDR1 and CDR2 from the germline V gene are LNHNV and YYDKDF (reference sequence). The germline V and J ends were trimmed by 5 bases and 2 bases, with 15 bases remaining between them. This CDR3 has 15 residues. This CDR3 is CATSLNGGINTEAFF. As DNA, the CDR3 is TGTGCCACCAGCCTGAACGGGGGTATTAACACTGAAGCTTTCTTT.

The chain has TRBV6-1 and TRBJ2-3; TRBD2 aligns across 11 bases. Germline loops: CDR1 MNHNS, CDR2 SASEGT. With 2 bases clipped from V and 3 bases from J, the junction kept 7 bases outside the gene matches. This CDR3 contains 17 residues. Here the CDR3 reads CASSESLAGGRTDTQYF. CDR3 in DNA: TGTGCCAGCAGTGAATCGCTAGCGGGGGGAAGAACAGATACGCAGTATTTT.